This T cell receptor beta chain was obtained from a study of OX40 agonist ivuxolimab in advanced cancers. Whole-study context: The dose-escalation cohort was about 87% male, with a mean age of about 60 years, ranging about 23 to 79.

Germline CDR1 reads LGHNA; CDR2 reads YSLEER. The trim removed 4 bases at V and 3 bases at J, leaving 4 bases unmatched. CDR3 length equals 15 residues. The repertoire was sequenced with immunoSEQ multiplex PCR; TCRdb's copy has only in-frame clones and lacks some. Among about 26,000 clones, roughly 90% were seen once, and the ten largest hold around 19%. This sequence originates from an adult with an advanced solid tumor such as melanoma, head and neck, liver or kidney cancer. This specimen consisted of CD4+ or CD8+ T cells sorted from blood, obtained in a trial of the OX40 agonist ivuxolimab. The rearrangement joins TRBV4-3 to TRBJ2-2, with 8 bases matching TRBD2. CDR3 loop: CASSPGLAHTGELFF. The CDR3 DNA reads TGCGCCAGCAGCCCCGGACTAGCCCACACCGGGGAGCTGTTTTTT.